This TCR beta chain was found in a study of vaccination and CD4 T cells after COVID-19. Study information: Two of the convalescents were Hispanic, and convalescents were six males and four females.

About this clonotype: The antigen remains undetermined.

An Oncomine TCR Beta short-read assay was used to sequence the DNA from cultured CD4+ T cells. Scientists extracted genomic DNA from CD4+ T cells grown in culture. TCRdb re-called the PCR reads with MiXCR, one entry per CDR3 protein. This sample yields nearly 5,500 distinct CDR3 sequences, of which 60% to 80% are seen a single time; less than 55% belongs to the top ten. Treatment: approximately 11-day PBMC culture with coronavirus spike peptide pools or control peptides (ViraFEST assay). Pre-COVID-19 pandemic sampling (2011-2018) yielded the unexposed donor's CD4+ T cells. Once peptide pools had expanded antigen-specific T cells, ViraFEST sequenced TCRs. V was pared by 5 bases and J by 1 base, with 13 bases between. Per germline, CDR1 LNHDA and CDR2 SQIVND (reference sequence). The CDR3 length is 15 residues.

Source material: CD4+ T cells from blood, cultured in vitro. This receptor was taken from a human donor in good health. The V and J genes are TRBV19 and TRBJ2-3, with a tentative D call TRBD2 (5 bases). The CDR3 region is CASSQSPRGTDTQYF. The CDR3 DNA is TGTGCCAGTAGTCAGAGCCCGCGGGGCACAGATACGCAGTATTTT.